This is a list of T cell receptor beta chains from one sample in a study of blood T cell repertoires in COVID-19. Generated by immunoSEQ multiplex PCR, the TCRdb table keeps only in-frame clones and is missing some. The table lists roughly 160,000 clones, under 90% of them singletons. Sequenced sample: peripheral blood. The receptor source for this set is a woman aged 80 or older with acute or convalescent COVID-19. Both conserved end residues are part of each CDR3. The order of the fields is D gene, clone size, J gene, V gene, CDR3 DNA, CDR3 protein. D genes are given only for firm matches. Rows may omit the clone size; those that give it use once, few, many or a size class.

TRBD1,.,TRBJ1-1,TRBV29-1,TGCAGCGTAGAAACAGGGGGCGACGCTGAAGCTTTCTTT,CSVETGGDAEAFF
.,.,TRBJ1-4,TRBV27,TGTGCCAGCAGTCGATCGGGAGTGACTGAAAAACTGTTTTTT,CASSRSGVTEKLFF
.,.,TRBJ2-7,TRBV14,TGTGCCAGCAGCCTGTTCGGGGGCTACGAGCAGTACTTC,CASSLFGGYEQYF
.,.,TRBJ2-7,TRBV6-5,TGTGCCAGCAGTTACTCGAGAGCCGGGAGAGGCTACGAGCAGTACTTC,CASSYSRAGRGYEQYF
TRBD2,.,TRBJ2-5,TRBV7-9,TGTGCCAGCAGCACCAGCGGGGATGGGGAGACCCAGTACTTC,CASSTSGDGETQYF
.,.,TRBJ1-2,TRBV5-6,TGTGCCAGCAGCTTGCCAGCAGGGGCGATATATGGCTACACCTTC,CASSLPAGAIYGYTF
.,.,TRBJ1-1,TRBV12-3/TRBV12-4,TGTGCCAGCAGTCCACTGATGAACACTGAAGCTTTCTTT,CASSPLMNTEAFF
TRBD2,.,TRBJ2-3,TRBV5-1,TGCGCCAGCAGTTTCGGTAGCGGGAGCACAGATACGCAGTATTTT,CASSFGSGSTDTQYF
.,.,TRBJ2-2,TRBV29-1,TGCAGCGTTGCGGCAGGGACTAACACCGGGGAGCTGTTTTTT,CSVAAGTNTGELFF
.,once,TRBJ2-1,TRBV30,TGTGCCTGGAGTCTTATATTCTCGTCTGAGCAGTTCTTC,CAWSLIFSSEQFF
.,.,TRBJ1-5,TRBV27,TGTGCCAGCAGTTCTCTCCGGGGCAGGGGCTCTCGTCAGCCCCAGCATTTT,CASSSLRGRGSRQPQHF
.,.,TRBJ1-1,TRBV29-1,TGCAGCGTTGAATTGCTTCCCGGGACTGAAGCTTTCTTT,CSVELLPGTEAFF
.,once,TRBJ1-5,TRBV5-8,TGTGCCAGCGCTCACAGGACAGGCAATCAGCCCCAGCATTTT,CASAHRTGNQPQHF
.,.,TRBJ2-5,TRBV7-2,TGTGCCAGCAGCTTAGTCCGGGACTGGAAACAAGAGACCCAGTACTTC,CASSLVRDWKQETQYF
TRBD1,.,TRBJ1-4,TRBV19,TGTGCCAGTAGTACCGGGACAGGGAGTGAAAAACTGTTTTTT,CASSTGTGSEKLFF
.,.,TRBJ1-5,TRBV19,TGTGCCAGTAAAGAGGAGGAGGGCCGATTCAATCAGCCCCAGCATTTT,CASKEEEGRFNQPQHF
TRBD2,once,TRBJ2-3,TRBV3-1/TRBV3-2,TGTGCCAGCAGCCTGACTAGCGGGGGGCTCGATAGAGATACGCAGTATTTT,CASSLTSGGLDRDTQYF
.,.,TRBJ2-1,TRBV7-3,TGTGCCAGCAGCTTAATTGGATTGGCAGGGTCTAACTCCTACAATGAGCAGTTCTTC,CASSLIGLAGSNSYNEQFF
.,.,TRBJ2-5,TRBV2,TGTGCCAGCACAAACAGTCTTCAGACCCAGTACTTC,CASTNSLQTQYF
TRBD1,once,TRBJ2-6,TRBV27,TGTGCCAGCACCCAACCGGGACAGGGACTCTCTGGGGCCAACGTCCTGACTTTC,CASTQPGQGLSGANVLTF
.,once,TRBJ2-2,TRBV3-1/TRBV3-2,TGTGCCAGCAGCCGAGGACAGTCCACCGGGGAGCTGTTTTTT,CASSRGQSTGELFF
TRBD1,.,TRBJ2-2,TRBV5-4,TGTGCCAGCAGCTTACCCGGGACAGGGGGCGGCGGGGAGCTGTTTTTT,CASSLPGTGGGGELFF
.,.,TRBJ2-2,TRBV15,TGTGCCACCAGCAACAACGGACAGAACACCGGGGAGCTGTTTTTT,CATSNNGQNTGELFF
.,.,TRBJ2-1,TRBV3-1/TRBV3-2,TGTGCCAGCAGCCGCGGGGGCCTGGTGAGGAATGAGCAGTTCTTC,CASSRGGLVRNEQFF
.,once,TRBJ2-7,TRBV5-6,TGTGCCAGCAACCGAGATAGGACAGCTACTGAGCAGTACTTC,CASNRDRTATEQYF
.,.,TRBJ2-3,TRBV12-5,TGTGCTTCCTCCTCGGAGCGTAATACGCAGTATTTT,CASSSERNTQYF
TRBD1,.,TRBJ1-4,TRBV25-1,TGTGCCAGCAGTGAGGGTTGGGCAGGGGGGAATGAAAAACTGTTTTTT,CASSEGWAGGNEKLFF
TRBD1,.,TRBJ1-4,TRBV29-1,TGCAGCGGGACGGGACAGGATAATGAAAAACTGTTTTTT,CSGTGQDNEKLFF
.,.,TRBJ1-2,TRBV4-3,TGCGCCAGCAGCCAAGATCCGGGGGTCGGCGGCTACACCTTC,CASSQDPGVGGYTF
TRBD2,.,TRBJ2-3,TRBV7-3,TGTGCCAGCAGCACGGGACTAGCGGGGACTAGCACAGATACGCAGTATTTT,CASSTGLAGTSTDTQYF
.,.,TRBJ1-2,TRBV5-4,TGTGCCAGCAGCTTGTACTCAGCAGGGAATGGCTACACCTTC,CASSLYSAGNGYTF
.,.,TRBJ1-4,TRBV19,TGTGCCAGTAGTATGAGTCAGGGTGGTGAAAAACTGTTTTTT,CASSMSQGGEKLFF
TRBD1,.,TRBJ1-6,TRBV5-6,TGTGCCAGCAGACAGACAGGGGTTCGTTCACCCCTCCACTTT,CASRQTGVRSPLHF
TRBD1,.,TRBJ2-7,TRBV5-6,TGTGCCAGCAGCTTGGCCAAACGGGGCAGGGGGAACTACGAGCAGTACTTC,CASSLAKRGRGNYEQYF
.,.,TRBJ1-1,TRBV4-3,TGCGCCAGCAGCCAAGATTGGCGGGGGCAGAACACTGAAGCTTTCTTT,CASSQDWRGQNTEAFF
.,once,TRBJ2-3,TRBV1,TGCACCTGTATGGACACCGTACTTAGCACAGATACGCAGTATTTT,CTCMDTVLSTDTQYF
TRBD1,.,TRBJ2-5,TRBV19,TGTGCCAGTAACTCGGGACAGACCCGGGAGACCCAGTACTTC,CASNSGQTRETQYF
.,.,TRBJ2-7,TRBV5-1,TGCGCCAGCAGCTTGGACAGGGTGGGCGAGCAGTACTTC,CASSLDRVGEQYF
TRBD1,.,TRBJ1-6,TRBV2,TGTGCCAGCAGTTCCCAGGGGGGTGATTCACCCCTCCACTTT,CASSSQGGDSPLHF
.,.,TRBJ1-5,TRBV19,TGTGCCAGTAGTATACGGCGGCAAAGCAATCAGCCCCAGCATTTT,CASSIRRQSNQPQHF
.,.,TRBJ2-5,TRBV3-1/TRBV3-2,TGTGCCAGCAGCCACGGTGCCGAGGAGACCCAGTACTTC,CASSHGAEETQYF
TRBD1,.,TRBJ2-3,TRBV7-9,TGTGCCAGCAGCTCAAGTCCCGGGACAGGGGGCGCCGGAGATACGCAGTATTTT,CASSSSPGTGGAGDTQYF
TRBD1,.,TRBJ2-2,TRBV9,TGTGCCAGCAGCAAGACAGGGGGCAACACCGGGGAGCTGTTTTTT,CASSKTGGNTGELFF
TRBD2,.,TRBJ2-5,TRBV6-5,TGTGCCAGCAAGACTAGCGGGAGAGAGACCCAGTACTTC,CASKTSGRETQYF
.,few,TRBJ2-1,TRBV12-5,TGTGCTAGTGGTTTGGTACTGTTAGGGGACAATGAGCAGTTCTTC,CASGLVLLGDNEQFF
.,once,TRBJ1-4,TRBV20-1,TGCAGTGCTAGTGCGGGGGCAACTAATGAAAAACTGTTTTTT,CSASAGATNEKLFF
TRBD2,.,TRBJ2-1,TRBV3-1/TRBV3-2,TGTGCCAGCAGCCAAGAAGGACTAGCGGGAGTGTATAATGAGCAGTTCTTC,CASSQEGLAGVYNEQFF
TRBD1,.,TRBJ2-7,TRBV15,TGTGCCACCAGCAGAGGGGGTACAGGGGGTTACGAGCAGTACTTC,CATSRGGTGGYEQYF
.,.,TRBJ2-2,TRBV30,TGTGCCTGGAGTGGCTTAAGTGGCAGTAACACCGGGGAGCTGTTTTTT,CAWSGLSGSNTGELFF